This T cell receptor (beta chain) is from a study of response to subunit inactivated influenza vaccine. General study points: Every seasonal influenza vaccination brings in few new T cells, the authors suggested.

CDR3 size: 15 residues. Trimming took off 0 bases at V and 6 bases at J, with 15 bases between the two ends. CDR1 and CDR2 from the germline V gene are SGHDN and FVKESK. MiXCR was run by TCRdb on the RT-PCR reads, yielding one entry per CDR3 protein. The sample lists about 700,000 distinct CDR3 sequences; around 14% were seen once. This clonotype was detected a few times. Its matching antigen is unknown. The chain combines TRBV14 with TRBJ2-7; tentatively, D is TRBD1 (5 bases). Sequenced material: PBMCs from blood, taken roughly 15 days before vaccination. The source is a man aged 45-65 years who received an inactivated influenza vaccine. The CDR3 reads CASSQDSAGISEQYF. In nucleotides, the CDR3 is TGTGCCAGCAGCCAAGATTCGGCAGGGATCAGCGAGCAGTACTTC.